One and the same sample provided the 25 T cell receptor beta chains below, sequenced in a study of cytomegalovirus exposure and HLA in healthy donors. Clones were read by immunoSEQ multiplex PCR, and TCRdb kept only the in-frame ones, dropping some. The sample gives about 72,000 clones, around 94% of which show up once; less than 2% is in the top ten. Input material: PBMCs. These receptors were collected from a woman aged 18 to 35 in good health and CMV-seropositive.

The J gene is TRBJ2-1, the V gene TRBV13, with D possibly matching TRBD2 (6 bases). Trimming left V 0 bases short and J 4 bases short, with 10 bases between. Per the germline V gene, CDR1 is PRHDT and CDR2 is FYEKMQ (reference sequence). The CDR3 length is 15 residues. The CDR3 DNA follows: TGTGCCAGCAGCTTAGGCCGACGGGGGTACAATGAGCAGTTCTTC. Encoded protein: CASSLGRRGYNEQFF.

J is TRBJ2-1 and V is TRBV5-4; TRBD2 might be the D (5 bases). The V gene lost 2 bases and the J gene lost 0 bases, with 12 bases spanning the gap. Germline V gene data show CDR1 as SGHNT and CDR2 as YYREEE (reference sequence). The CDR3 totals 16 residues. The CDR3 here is CASSLGLLSSYNEQFF. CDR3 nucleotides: TGTGCCAGCAGCTTAGGACTTTTAAGCTCCTACAATGAGCAGTTCTTC.

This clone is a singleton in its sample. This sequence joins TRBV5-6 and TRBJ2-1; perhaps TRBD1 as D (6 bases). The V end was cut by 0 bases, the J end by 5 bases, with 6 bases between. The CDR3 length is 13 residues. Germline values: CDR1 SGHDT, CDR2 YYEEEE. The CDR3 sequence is CASSLGTDNEQFF. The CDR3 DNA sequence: TGTGCCAGCAGCTTGGGGACAGACAATGAGCAGTTCTTC.

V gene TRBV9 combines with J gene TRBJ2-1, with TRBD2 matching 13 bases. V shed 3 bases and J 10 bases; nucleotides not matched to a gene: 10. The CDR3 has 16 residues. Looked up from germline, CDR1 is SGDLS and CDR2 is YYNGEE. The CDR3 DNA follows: TGTGCCAGCAGCGGCATGACTAGCGGGAGGCCAGGGGAGCAGTTCTTC. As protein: CASSGMTSGRPGEQFF.

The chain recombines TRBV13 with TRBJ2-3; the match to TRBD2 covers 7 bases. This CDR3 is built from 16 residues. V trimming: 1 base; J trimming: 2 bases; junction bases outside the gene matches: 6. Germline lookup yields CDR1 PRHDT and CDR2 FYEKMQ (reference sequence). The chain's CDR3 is CASSLVRAGVTDTQYF. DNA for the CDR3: TGTGCCAGCAGCTTAGTCCGGGCGGGAGTCACAGATACGCAGTATTTT.

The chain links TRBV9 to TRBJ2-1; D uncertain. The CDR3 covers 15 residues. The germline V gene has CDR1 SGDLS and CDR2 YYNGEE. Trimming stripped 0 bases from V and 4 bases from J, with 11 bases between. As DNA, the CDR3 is TGTGCCAGCAGCGTAGGGTCGAGCCCATACAATGAGCAGTTCTTC. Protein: CASSVGSSPYNEQFF.

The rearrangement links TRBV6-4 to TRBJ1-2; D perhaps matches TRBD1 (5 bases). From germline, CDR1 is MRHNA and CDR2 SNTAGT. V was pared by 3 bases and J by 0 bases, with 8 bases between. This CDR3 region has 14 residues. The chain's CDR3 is CASSESGANYGYTF. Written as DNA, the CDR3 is TGTGCCAGCAGTGAGTCGGGGGCTAACTATGGCTACACCTTC.

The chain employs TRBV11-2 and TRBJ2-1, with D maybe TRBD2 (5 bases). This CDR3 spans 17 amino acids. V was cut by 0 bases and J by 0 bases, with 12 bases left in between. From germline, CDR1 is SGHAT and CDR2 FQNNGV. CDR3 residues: CASSLDGGLSSYNEQFF. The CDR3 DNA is TGTGCCAGCAGCTTAGATGGAGGACTGAGCTCCTACAATGAGCAGTTCTTC.

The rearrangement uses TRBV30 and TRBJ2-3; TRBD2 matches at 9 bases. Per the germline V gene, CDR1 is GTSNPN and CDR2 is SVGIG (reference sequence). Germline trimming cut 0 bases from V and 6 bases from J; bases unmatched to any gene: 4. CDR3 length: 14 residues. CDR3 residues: CAWSVRAGGDTQYF. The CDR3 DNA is TGTGCCTGGAGTGTACGGGCGGGGGGGGATACGCAGTATTTT.

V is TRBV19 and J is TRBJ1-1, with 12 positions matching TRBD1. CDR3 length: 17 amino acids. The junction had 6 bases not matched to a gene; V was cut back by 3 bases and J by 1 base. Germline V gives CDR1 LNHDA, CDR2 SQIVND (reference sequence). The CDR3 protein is CASSIVPGQGANTEAFF. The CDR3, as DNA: TGTGCCAGTAGTATCGTCCCGGGACAGGGGGCGAACACTGAAGCTTTCTTT.

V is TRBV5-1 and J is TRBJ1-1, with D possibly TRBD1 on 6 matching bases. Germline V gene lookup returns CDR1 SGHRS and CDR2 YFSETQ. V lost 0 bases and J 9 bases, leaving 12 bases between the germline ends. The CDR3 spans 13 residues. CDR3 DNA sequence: TGCGCCAGCAGCTTGGCCGGGACAAACCAAGCTTTCTTT. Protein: CASSLAGTNQAFF.

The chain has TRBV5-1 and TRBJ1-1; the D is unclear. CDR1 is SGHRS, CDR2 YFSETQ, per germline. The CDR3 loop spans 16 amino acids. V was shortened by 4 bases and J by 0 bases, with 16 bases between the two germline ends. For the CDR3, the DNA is TGCGCCAGCAGCGAGCAGGCTTTTTACATGAACACTGAAGCTTTCTTT. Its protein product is CASSEQAFYMNTEAFF.

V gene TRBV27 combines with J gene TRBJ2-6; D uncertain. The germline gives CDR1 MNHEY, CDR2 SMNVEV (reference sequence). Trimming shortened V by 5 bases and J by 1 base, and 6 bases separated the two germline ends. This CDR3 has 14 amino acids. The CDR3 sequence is CASSAYSGANVLTF. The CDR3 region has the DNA TGTGCCAGCAGTGCCTATTCTGGGGCCAACGTCCTGACTTTC.

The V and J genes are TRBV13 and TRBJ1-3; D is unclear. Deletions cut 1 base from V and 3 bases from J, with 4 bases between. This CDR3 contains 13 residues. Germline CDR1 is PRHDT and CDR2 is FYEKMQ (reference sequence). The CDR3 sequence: CASSLAVGNTIYF. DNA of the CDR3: TGTGCCAGCAGCTTAGCTGTTGGAAACACCATATATTTT.

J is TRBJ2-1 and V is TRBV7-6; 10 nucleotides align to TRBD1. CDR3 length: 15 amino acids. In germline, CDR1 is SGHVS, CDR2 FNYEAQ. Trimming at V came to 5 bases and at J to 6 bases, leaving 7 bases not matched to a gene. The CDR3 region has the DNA TGTGCCAGCAGCCCCCGGACAGGGGGACCCAATGAGCAGTTCTTC. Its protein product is CASSPRTGGPNEQFF.

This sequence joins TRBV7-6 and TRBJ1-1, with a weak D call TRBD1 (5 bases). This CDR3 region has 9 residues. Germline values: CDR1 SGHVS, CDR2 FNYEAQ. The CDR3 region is CVRGGEAFF. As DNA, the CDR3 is TGTGTTCGGGGGGGTGAAGCTTTCTTT. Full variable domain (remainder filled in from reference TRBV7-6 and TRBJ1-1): GAGVSQSPRYKVTKRGQDVALRCDPISGHVSLYWYRQALGQGPEFLTYFNYEAQQDKSGLPNDRFSAERPEGSISTLTIQRTEQRDSAMYRCVRGGEAFFGQGTRLTVV.

In DNA form, the CDR3 reads TGTGCCAGCAGGTCCAGCGGGGGGGTTAATGAGCAGTTCTTC. It yields the protein CASRSSGGVNEQFF. The chain combines TRBV11-3 with TRBJ2-1, with 10 nucleotides matching TRBD2. The CDR3 sequence is 14 residues long. Germline values: CDR1 SGHNT, CDR2 YENEEA. J was trimmed by 7 bases and V by 6 bases; bases with no gene match: 6.

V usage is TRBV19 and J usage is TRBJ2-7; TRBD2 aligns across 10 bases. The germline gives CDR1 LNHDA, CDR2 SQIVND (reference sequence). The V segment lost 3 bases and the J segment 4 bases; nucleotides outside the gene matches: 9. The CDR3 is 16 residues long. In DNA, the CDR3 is TGTGCCAGTAGTATCTCGGCTAGCGGGAGTGGGTACGAGCAGTACTTC. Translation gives CASSISASGSGYEQYF.

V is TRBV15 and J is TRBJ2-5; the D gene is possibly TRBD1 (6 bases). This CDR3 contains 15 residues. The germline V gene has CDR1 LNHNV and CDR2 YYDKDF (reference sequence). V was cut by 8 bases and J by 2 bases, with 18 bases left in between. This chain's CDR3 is CATSKGTSGQETQYF. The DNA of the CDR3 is TGTGCCACCTCCAAGGGGACAAGCGGTCAAGAGACCCAGTACTTC.

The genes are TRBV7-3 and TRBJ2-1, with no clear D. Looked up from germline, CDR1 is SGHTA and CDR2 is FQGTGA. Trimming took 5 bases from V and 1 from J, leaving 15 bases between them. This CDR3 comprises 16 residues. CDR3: CASSPDSTLSYNEQFF. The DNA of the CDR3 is TGTGCCAGCAGCCCTGACTCCACACTTTCCTACAATGAGCAGTTCTTC.

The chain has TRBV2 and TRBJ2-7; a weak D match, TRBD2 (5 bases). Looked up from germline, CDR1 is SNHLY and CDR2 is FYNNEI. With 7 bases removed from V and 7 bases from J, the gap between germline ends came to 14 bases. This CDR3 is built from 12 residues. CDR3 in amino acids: CASIYSGYEQYF. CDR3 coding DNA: TGTGCCAGCATCTACTCGGGGTATGAGCAGTACTTC.

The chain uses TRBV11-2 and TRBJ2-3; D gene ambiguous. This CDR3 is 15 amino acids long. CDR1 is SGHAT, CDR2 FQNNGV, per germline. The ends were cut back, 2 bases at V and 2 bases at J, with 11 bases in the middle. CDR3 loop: CASSLQWAHTDTQYF. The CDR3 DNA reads TGTGCCAGCAGCTTACAGTGGGCCCACACAGATACGCAGTATTTT.

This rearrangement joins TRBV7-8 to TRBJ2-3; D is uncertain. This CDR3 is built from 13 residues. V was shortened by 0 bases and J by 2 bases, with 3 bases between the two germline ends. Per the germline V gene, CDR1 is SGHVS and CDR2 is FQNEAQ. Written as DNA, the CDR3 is TGTGCCAGCAGCTTAGCGTACACAGATACGCAGTATTTT. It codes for CASSLAYTDTQYF.

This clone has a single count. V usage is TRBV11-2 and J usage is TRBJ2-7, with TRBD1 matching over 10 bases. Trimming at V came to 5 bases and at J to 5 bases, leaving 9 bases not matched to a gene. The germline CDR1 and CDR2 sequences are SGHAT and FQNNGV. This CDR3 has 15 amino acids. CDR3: CASSLPGQGPHEQYF. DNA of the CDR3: TGTGCCAGCAGCCTTCCGGGACAGGGGCCCCACGAGCAGTACTTC. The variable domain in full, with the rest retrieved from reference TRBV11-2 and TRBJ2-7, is EAGVAQSPRYKIIEKRQSVAFWCNPISGHATLYWYQQILGQGPKLLIQFQNNGVVDDSQLPKDRFSAERLKGVDSTLKIQPAKLEDSAVYLCASSLPGQGPHEQYFGPGTRLTVT.

CDR3 sequence (DNA): TGTGCCTCCCGGGGGAGTCTAGCGGACAATGAGCAGTTCTTC. Amino acid sequence: CASRGSLADNEQFF. The V call is TRBV13, the J call TRBJ2-1; TRBD2 agrees at 7 bases. The CDR3 length is 14 residues. Germline V lookup: CDR1 PRHDT, CDR2 FYEKMQ (reference sequence). Germline trimming cut 11 bases from V and 5 bases from J; bases unmatched to any gene: 12.